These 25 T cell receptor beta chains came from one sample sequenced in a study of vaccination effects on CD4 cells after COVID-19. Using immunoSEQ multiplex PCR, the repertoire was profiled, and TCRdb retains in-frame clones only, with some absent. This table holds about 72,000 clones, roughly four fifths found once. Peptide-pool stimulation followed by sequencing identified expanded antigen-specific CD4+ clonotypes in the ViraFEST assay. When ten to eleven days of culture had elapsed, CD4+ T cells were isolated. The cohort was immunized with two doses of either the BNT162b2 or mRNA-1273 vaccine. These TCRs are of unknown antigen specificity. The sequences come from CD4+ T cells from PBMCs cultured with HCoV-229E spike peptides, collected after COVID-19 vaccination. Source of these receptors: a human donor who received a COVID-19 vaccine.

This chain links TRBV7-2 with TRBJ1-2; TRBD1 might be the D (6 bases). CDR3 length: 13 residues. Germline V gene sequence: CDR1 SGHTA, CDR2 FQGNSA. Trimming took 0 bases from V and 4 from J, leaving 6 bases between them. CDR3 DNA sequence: TGTGCCAGCAGCTTAGCAGGGGGCTATGGCTACACCTTC. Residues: CASSLAGGYGYTF.

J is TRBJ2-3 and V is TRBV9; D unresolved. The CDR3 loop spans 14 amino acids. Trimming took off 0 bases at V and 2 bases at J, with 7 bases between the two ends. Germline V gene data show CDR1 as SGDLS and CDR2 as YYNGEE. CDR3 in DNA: TGTGCCAGCAGCGTAGCCCCCTTCACAGATACGCAGTATTTT. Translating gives CASSVAPFTDTQYF.

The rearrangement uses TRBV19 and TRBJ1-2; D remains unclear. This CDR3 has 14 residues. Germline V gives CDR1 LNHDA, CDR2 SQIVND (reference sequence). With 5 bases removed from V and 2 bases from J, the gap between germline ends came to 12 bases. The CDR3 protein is CASSFQFRNYGYTF. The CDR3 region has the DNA TGTGCCAGTAGTTTTCAGTTTAGGAACTATGGCTACACCTTC.

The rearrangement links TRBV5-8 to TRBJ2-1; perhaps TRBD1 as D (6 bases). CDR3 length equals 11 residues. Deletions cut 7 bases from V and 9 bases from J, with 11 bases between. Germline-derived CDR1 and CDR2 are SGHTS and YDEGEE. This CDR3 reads CASPGVGEQFF. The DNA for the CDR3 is TGTGCCAGCCCAGGGGTGGGTGAGCAGTTCTTC.

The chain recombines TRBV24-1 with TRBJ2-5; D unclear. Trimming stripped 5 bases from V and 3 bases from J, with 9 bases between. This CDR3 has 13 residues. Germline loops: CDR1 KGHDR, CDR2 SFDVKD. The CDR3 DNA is TGTGCCACCAGTGGTTCAGAGAAAGAGACCCAGTACTTC. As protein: CATSGSEKETQYF.

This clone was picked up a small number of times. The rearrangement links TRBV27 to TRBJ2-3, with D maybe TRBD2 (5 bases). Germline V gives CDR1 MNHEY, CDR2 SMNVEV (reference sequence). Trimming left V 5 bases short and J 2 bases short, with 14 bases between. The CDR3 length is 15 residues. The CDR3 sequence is CASSQRWENTDTQYF. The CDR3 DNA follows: TGTGCCAGCAGTCAGCGGTGGGAGAACACAGATACGCAGTATTTT.

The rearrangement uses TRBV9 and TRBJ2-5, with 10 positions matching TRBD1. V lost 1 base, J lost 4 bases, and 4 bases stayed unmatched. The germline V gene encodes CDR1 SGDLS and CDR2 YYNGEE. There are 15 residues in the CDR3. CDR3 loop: CASSVQGQGLETQYF. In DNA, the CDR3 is TGTGCCAGCAGCGTACAGGGACAGGGGTTAGAGACCCAGTACTTC.

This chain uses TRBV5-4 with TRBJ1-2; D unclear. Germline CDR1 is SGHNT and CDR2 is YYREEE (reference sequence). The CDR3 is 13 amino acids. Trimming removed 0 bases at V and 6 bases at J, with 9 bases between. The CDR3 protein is CASSLVGQNGYTF. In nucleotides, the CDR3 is TGTGCCAGCAGCTTGGTTGGGCAGAATGGCTACACCTTC.

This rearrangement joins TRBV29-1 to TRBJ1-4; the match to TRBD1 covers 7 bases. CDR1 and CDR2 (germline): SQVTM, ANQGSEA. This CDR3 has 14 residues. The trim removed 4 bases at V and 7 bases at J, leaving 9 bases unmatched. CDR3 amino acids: CSVGETGRGEKLFF. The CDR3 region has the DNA TGCAGCGTTGGAGAGACAGGGCGGGGTGAAAAACTGTTTTTT.

CDR3 residues: CASRDSSNQPQHF. The CDR3 bases are TGTGCCAGCCGGGACAGCTCTAATCAGCCCCAGCATTTT. This rearrangement joins TRBV2 to TRBJ1-5; 7 bases agree with TRBD1. The CDR3 totals 13 residues. V lost 8 bases to trimming and J lost 4 bases; unmatched junction nucleotides: 5. Germline V gene data show CDR1 as SNHLY and CDR2 as FYNNEI. Combining the CDR3 with reference TRBV2 and TRBJ1-5 gives the whole variable domain EPEVTQTPSHQVTQMGQEVILRCVPISNHLYFYWYRQILGQKVEFLVSFYNNEISEKSEIFDDQFSVERPDGSNFTLKIRSTKLEDSAMYFCASRDSSNQPQHFGDGTRLSIL.

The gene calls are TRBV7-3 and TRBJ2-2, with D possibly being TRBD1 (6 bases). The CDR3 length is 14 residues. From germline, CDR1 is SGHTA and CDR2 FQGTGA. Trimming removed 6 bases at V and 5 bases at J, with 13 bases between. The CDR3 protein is CASRPQGTTGELFF. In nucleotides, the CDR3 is TGTGCCAGCAGACCTCAGGGGACAACCGGGGAGCTGTTTTTT.

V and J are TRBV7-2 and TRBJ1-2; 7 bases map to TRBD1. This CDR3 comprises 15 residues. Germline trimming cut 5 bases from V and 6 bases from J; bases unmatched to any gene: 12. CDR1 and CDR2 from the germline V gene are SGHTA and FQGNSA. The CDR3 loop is CASSPQTGRSDGYTF. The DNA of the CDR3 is TGTGCCAGCAGCCCCCAGACAGGGCGAAGCGATGGCTACACCTTC.

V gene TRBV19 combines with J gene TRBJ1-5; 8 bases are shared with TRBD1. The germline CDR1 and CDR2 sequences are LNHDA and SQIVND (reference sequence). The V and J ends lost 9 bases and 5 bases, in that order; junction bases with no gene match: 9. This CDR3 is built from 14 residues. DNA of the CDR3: TGTGCCAGCACCGGACAGGGTGGGTATCAGCCCCAGCATTTT. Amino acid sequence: CASTGQGGYQPQHF.

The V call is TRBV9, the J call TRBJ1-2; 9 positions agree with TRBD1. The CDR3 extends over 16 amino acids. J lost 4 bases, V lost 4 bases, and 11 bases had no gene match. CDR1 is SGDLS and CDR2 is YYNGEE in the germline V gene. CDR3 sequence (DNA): TGTGCCAGCAGCTCTCGGGACAGGGAGGATCCCTATGGCTACACCTTC. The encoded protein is CASSSRDREDPYGYTF.

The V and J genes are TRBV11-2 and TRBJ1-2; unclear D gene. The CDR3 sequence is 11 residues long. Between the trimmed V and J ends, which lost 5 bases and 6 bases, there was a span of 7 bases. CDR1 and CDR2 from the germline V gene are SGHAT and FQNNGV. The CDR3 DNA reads TGTGCCAGCAGCCCCACGGATGGCTACACCTTC. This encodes CASSPTDGYTF.

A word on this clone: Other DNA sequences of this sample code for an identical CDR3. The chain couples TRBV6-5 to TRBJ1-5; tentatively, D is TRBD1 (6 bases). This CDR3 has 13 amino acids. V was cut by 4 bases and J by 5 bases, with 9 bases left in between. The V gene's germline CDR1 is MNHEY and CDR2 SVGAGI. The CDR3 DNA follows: TGTGCCAGCAGTTTGGACAGTTATCAGCCCCAGCATTTT. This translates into CASSLDSYQPQHF.

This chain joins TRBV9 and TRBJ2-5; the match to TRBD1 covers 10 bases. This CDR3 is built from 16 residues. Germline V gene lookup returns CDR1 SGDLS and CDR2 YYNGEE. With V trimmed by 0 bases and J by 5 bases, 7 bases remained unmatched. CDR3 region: CASSVGGQGRYETQYF. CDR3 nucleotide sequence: TGTGCCAGCAGCGTAGGGGGACAGGGGAGGTATGAGACCCAGTACTTC. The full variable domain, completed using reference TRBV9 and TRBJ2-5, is DSGVTQTPKHLITATGQRVTLRCSPRSGDLSVYWYQQSLDQGLQFLIQYYNGEERAKGNILERFSAQQFPDLHSELNLSSLELGDSALYFCASSVGGQGRYETQYFGPGTRLLVL.

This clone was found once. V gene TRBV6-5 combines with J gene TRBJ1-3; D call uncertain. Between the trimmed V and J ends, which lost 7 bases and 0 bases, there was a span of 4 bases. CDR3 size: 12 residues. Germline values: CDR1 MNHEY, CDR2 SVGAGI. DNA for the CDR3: TGTGCCAGCAAAGCCTCTGGAAACACCATATATTTT. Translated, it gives CASKASGNTIYF.

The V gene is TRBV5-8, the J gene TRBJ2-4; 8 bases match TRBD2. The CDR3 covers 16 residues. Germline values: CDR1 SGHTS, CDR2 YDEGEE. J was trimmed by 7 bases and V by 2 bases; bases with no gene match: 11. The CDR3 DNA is TGTGCCAGCAGCTTCACCAGGACTAGCCTGTCGAACATTCAGTACTTC. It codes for CASSFTRTSLSNIQYF.

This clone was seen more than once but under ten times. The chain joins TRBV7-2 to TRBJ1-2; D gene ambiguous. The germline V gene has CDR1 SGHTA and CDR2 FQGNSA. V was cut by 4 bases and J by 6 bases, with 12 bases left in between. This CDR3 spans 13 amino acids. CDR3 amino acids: CASSSPMGHGYTF. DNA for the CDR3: TGTGCCAGCAGCTCTCCAATGGGCCATGGCTACACCTTC.

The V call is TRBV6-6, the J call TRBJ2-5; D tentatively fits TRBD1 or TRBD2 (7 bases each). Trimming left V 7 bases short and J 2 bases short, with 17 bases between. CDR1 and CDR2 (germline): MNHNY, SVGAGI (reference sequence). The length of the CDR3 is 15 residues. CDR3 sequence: CASTLSRGGQETQYF. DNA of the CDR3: TGTGCCAGCACCTTAAGCAGGGGGGGGCAAGAGACCCAGTACTTC.

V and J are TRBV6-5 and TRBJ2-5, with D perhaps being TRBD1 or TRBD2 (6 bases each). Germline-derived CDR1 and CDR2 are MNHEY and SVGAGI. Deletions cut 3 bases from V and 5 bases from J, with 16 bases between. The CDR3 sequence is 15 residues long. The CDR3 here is CASSYNGGHRETQYF. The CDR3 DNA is TGTGCCAGCAGTTATAATGGGGGGCATCGGGAGACCCAGTACTTC.

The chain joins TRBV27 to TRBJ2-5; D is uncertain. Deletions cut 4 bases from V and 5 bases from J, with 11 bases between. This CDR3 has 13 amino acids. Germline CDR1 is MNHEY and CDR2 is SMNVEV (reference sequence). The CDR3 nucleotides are TGTGCCAGCAGTTCCCAGGTTTACGAGACCCAGTACTTC. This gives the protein CASSSQVYETQYF.

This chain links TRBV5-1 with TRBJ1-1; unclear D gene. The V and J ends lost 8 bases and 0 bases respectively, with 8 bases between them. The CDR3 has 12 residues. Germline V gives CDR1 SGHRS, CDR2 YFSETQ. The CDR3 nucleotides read TGCGCCAGTTATGAGTTGAACACTGAAGCTTTCTTT. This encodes CASYELNTEAFF.

The CDR3 sequence is CTSSQDEGLAVGEQYV. CDR3 DNA sequence: TGCACCAGCAGCCAAGATGAGGGACTAGCAGTCGGCGAGCAGTACGTC. This rearrangement joins TRBV1 to TRBJ2-7; the D call TRBD2 from the table was never checked on the DNA. TRBV1 is described as a pseudogene. The CDR3 is 16 residues long.